The source of this T cell receptor (beta chain) is a study of shared clonotypes between healthy human individuals. Study-level background: CD4 naive and memory got three plates each, CD8 naive two, CD8 memory one. Overall study findings and caveats: Rarefaction gave evidence that sorted-subset sequencing remained incomplete despite large depth.

This clone came up many times. Its antigen is unidentified. Into CD45RA+ naive and CD45RA-negative memory subsets, the CD4+ cells were split. Sequencing used immunoSEQ multiplex PCR; TCRdb keeps in-frame clones, though not all of them. Of 650,000 to 800,000 clones listed, approximately 72% are singletons. Trimming shortened V by 6 bases and J by 4 bases, and 13 bases separated the two germline ends. CDR1 and CDR2 (germline): MDHEN, SYDVKM. The CDR3 loop spans 14 amino acids. The chain is built from TRBV28 and TRBJ1-3; weak D call: TRBD1 (5 bases). Input material: memory CD4+ T cells sorted from blood. The sample's subset: CD45RA-negative fraction. The TCR was taken from a woman aged 25 to 45 in good health. The CDR3 nucleotides read TGTGCCAGCAGCCCGCCTTGGGGCGGAAACACCATATATTTT. Translated, it gives CASSPPWGGNTIYF. Complete variable domain (other parts from reference TRBV28 and TRBJ1-3): DVKVTQSSRYLVKRTGEKVFLECVQDMDHENMFWYRQDPGLGLRLIYFSYDVKMKEKGDIPEGYSVSREKKERFSLILESASTNQTSMYLCASSPPWGGNTIYFGEGSWLTVV.